The next 28 T cell receptor beta chains were all read from a single sample in a study of Graves' ophthalmopathy and Graves' hyperthyroidism. Amplification from RNA transcripts yielded the TCR beta CDR3 regions. Investigators did first-round RT-PCR with HTBI primers, then second-round multiplex PCR. MiXCR was run by TCRdb on the multiplex PCR reads, yielding one entry per CDR3 protein. The profile shows 500,000 to 600,000 distinct CDR3 sequences, roughly 40% of them singletons. Material: peripheral blood or thyroid tissue (not recorded which). These TCRs come from an adult man with Graves' hyperthyroidism.

This clonotype was seen many times. The gene calls are TRBV11-2 and TRBJ2-5, with TRBD1 matching 10 bases. The CDR3 length is 13 residues. Germline V CDR1 and CDR2: SGHAT, FQNNGV. J gave up 12 bases and V 7 bases, and 11 bases lay outside the gene matches. CDR3 region: CASTRDRGSREYF. In nucleotides, the CDR3 is TGTGCCAGCACCCGGGACAGGGGCTCGAGAGAGTACTTC.

At least ten counts were recorded for this clonotype. The chain has TRBV7-9 and TRBJ2-5; 10 nucleotides align to TRBD2. The CDR3 has 18 residues. Germline V gene lookup returns CDR1 SEHNR and CDR2 FQNEAQ (reference sequence). The V segment lost 5 bases and the J segment 2 bases; nucleotides outside the gene matches: 14. Written as DNA, the CDR3 is TGTGCCAGCAGCCCTCGACTTGGACTAGCGGTACAACAAGAGACCCAGTACTTC. This encodes CASSPRLGLAVQQETQYF.

This clonotype was observed a handful of times. The chain combines TRBV7-8 with TRBJ2-7; TRBD2 matches 8 bases. V lost 5 bases, J lost 2 bases, and 8 bases stayed unmatched. The V gene's germline CDR1 is SGHVS and CDR2 FQNEAQ. The CDR3 totals 15 residues. The CDR3 DNA sequence: TGTGCCAGCAGCCATGCGGGGGGACCACCCTACGAGCAGTACTTC. It is translated as CASSHAGGPPYEQYF.

About this clonotype itself: At one end the junction does not follow the germline gene, possibly because of a read error. This CDR3 reads CASSYLRQGGSPFHF. The CDR3 DNA reads TGTGCCAGCAGTTACTTACGGCAGGGTGGATCACCCTTCCACTTT. This rearrangement joins TRBV6-5 to TRBJ1-6; maybe TRBD1 (5 bases). CDR1 MNHEY and CDR2 SVGAGI come from the germline V gene. This CDR3 spans 15 amino acids.

Details on this clonotype: Its ends do not fully match the called genes, so a read error is possible. The rearrangement uses TRBV15 and TRBJ2-5, with D unclear. Germline CDR1 reads LNHNV; CDR2 reads YYDKDF (reference sequence). This CDR3 is 9 amino acids long. The CDR3 loop reads CATSRDASF. The CDR3 bases are TGTGCCACCAGCAGAGATGCCTCCTTC.

This clonotype was counted ten times or more. The chain combines TRBV5-8 with TRBJ1-5, with D perhaps TRBD1 (5 bases). V lost 2 bases to trimming and J lost 4 bases, with 13 bases between them. Germline V gene data show CDR1 as SGHTS and CDR2 as YDEGEE. The CDR3 is 15 amino acids. The CDR3 nucleotides are TGTGCCAGCAGCTTTACTCAGGGATATAATCAGCCCCAGCATTTT. Its translation is CASSFTQGYNQPQHF.

As concerns this clonotype: This could be a read error, since a much larger clone is one nucleotide away. V and J are TRBV24-1 and TRBJ2-6; D gene ambiguous. The V end was cut by 5 bases, the J end by 3 bases, with 13 bases between. The CDR3 runs 16 residues. The germline V gene encodes CDR1 KGHDR and CDR2 SFDVKD. This CDR3 is CATSVRLSFGANVLTF. The CDR3 DNA reads TGTGCCACCAGTGTTCGGTTGAGCTTTGGGGCCAACGTCCTGACTTTC.

This clonotype was counted at least ten times. This sequence joins TRBV4-2 and TRBJ2-7; 8 positions agree with TRBD2. Per germline, CDR1 LGHNA and CDR2 YNFKEQ. The CDR3 runs to 16 residues. Germline trimming cut 3 bases from V and 2 bases from J; bases unmatched to any gene: 9. The CDR3 loop is CASSHNSRTSPYEQYF. CDR3 DNA sequence: TGTGCCAGCAGCCATAATTCAAGGACTAGCCCCTACGAGCAGTACTTC.

This clonotype has ten or more counts. One junction end does not reproduce the germline sequence, and a read error may be involved. The rearrangement links TRBV12-3 or TRBV12-4 to TRBJ1-1; no clear D gene. The CDR3 totals 11 residues. This CDR3 is CASSLGREAFF. CDR3 nucleotide sequence: TGTGCCAGCAGCTTAGGGAGAGAAGCTTTCTTT.

In the case of this clonotype: At one of its ends the junction is not consistent with the germline gene, which may arise from a read error. The gene calls are TRBV7-8 and TRBJ2-5; D might be TRBD2 (6 bases). Germline V gene data show CDR1 as SGHVS and CDR2 as FQNEAQ. The CDR3 covers 13 residues. CDR3 in amino acids: CTSRTGDQETQYF. DNA of the CDR3: TGTACCAGCAGAACGGGAGACCAAGAGACCCAGTACTTC.

This clonotype was seen many times. The chain has TRBV4-1 and TRBJ1-5; D not resolved. The V gene's germline CDR1 is MGHRA and CDR2 YSYEKL. The CDR3 covers 16 residues. V gave up 0 bases and J gave up 5 bases, with 14 bases separating them. The CDR3 bases are TGCGCCAGCAGCCAAGACCCCCGGGCAGGCTATCAGCCCCAGCATTTT. As protein: CASSQDPRAGYQPQHF.

There are many counts of this clonotype. CDR3 protein: CASSLWRLMTYEQYF. CDR3 bases: TGTGCCAGCAGTTTATGGCGACTGATGACCTACGAGCAGTACTTC. The genes are TRBV12-3 or TRBV12-4 and TRBJ2-7; D unresolved. Trimming pared 2 bases from V and 2 bases from J, leaving 13 bases between. The CDR3 loop spans 15 amino acids.

As to this clonotype: A read error may produce the germline difference seen at one junction end. This rearrangement joins TRBV7-2 to TRBJ1-6; D is uncertain. Germline loops: CDR1 SGHTA, CDR2 FQGNSA. The CDR3 spans 17 residues. DNA for the CDR3: TGTGCCAGCGGCTTTACGTCTGGAGGGTTGGGCAATTCACCCCTCCACTTT. This translates into CASGFTSGGLGNSPLHF.

This clonotype was seen a single time. DNA for the CDR3: TGTGCCAGTAGTATTCAGGGGAGCTCCTACGAGCAGTACTTC. Protein: CASSIQGSSYEQYF. This chain uses TRBV19 with TRBJ2-7, with D possibly matching TRBD1 (6 bases). Germline CDR1 LNHDA, CDR2 SQIVND (reference sequence). V was trimmed by 3 bases and J by 0 bases, leaving 9 bases between them. CDR3 length: 14 residues.

The CDR3 region is CASSEATRGGNEKLFF. In nucleotides, the CDR3 is TGTGCCAGCAGTGAAGCTACTCGGGGTGGTAATGAAAAACTGTTTTTT. The chain links TRBV2 to TRBJ1-4; D remains ambiguous. The CDR3 extends over 16 amino acids. V shed 0 bases and J shed 4 bases, with 12 bases lying between them. Germline-derived CDR1 and CDR2 are SNHLY and FYNNEI.

This clonotype was found a few times. The chain joins TRBV29-1 to TRBJ1-1; D unresolved. Germline CDR1 SQVTM, CDR2 ANQGSEA. Trimming removed 1 base from V and 3 bases from J, with 27 bases in between. The CDR3 has 19 residues. CDR3 nucleotide sequence: TGCAGCGTTGAAGGGGTCTCTGGCTATTCCCGCCCGAGGGACACTGAAGCTTTCTTT. Translated, it gives CSVEGVSGYSRPRDTEAFF.

This sequence joins TRBV6-5 and TRBJ1-1; a weak D match, TRBD1 (5 bases). The V end was cut by 6 bases, the J end by 6 bases, with 17 bases between. CDR1 and CDR2 (germline): MNHEY, SVGAGI. The CDR3 length is 14 residues. CDR3: CASRLIAGVSEAFF. CDR3 DNA: TGTGCCAGCAGACTAATCGCGGGGGTGTCTGAAGCTTTCTTT.

The sample holds many counts of this clonotype. CDR3 DNA sequence: TGCAGCGTTGATCTGGCAGGGGGTGGGTATGGCTACACCTTC. Translated: CSVDLAGGGYGYTF. The chain carries TRBV29-1 and TRBJ1-2; 7 bases line up with TRBD1. The germline V gene has CDR1 SQVTM and CDR2 ANQGSEA. This CDR3 has 14 residues. Trimming cost V 3 bases and J 5 bases; bases outside gene matches: 9.

This clonotype has at least ten counts. The chain carries TRBV10-1 and TRBJ2-2; TRBD2 agrees at 13 bases. The ends lost 4 bases at V and 0 bases at J; junction bases unmatched: 8. The CDR3 sequence is 19 residues long. Germline V gene data show CDR1 as WNHNN and CDR2 as SYGVQD (reference sequence). CDR3 loop: CASSATGTSGTPNTGELFF. CDR3 DNA: TGCGCCAGCAGTGCAACCGGGACTAGCGGGACGCCGAACACCGGGGAGCTGTTTTTT.

This sequence joins TRBV7-9 and TRBJ2-3; 13 bases match TRBD2. V lost 3 bases and J lost 4; bases outside the gene matches: 4. This CDR3 has 16 residues. Per the germline V gene, CDR1 is SEHNR and CDR2 is FQNEAQ (reference sequence). The chain's CDR3 is CASSFGLAGAADTQYF. The DNA for the CDR3 is TGTGCCAGCAGCTTCGGACTAGCGGGAGCGGCAGATACGCAGTATTTT.

This clonotype came up many times. The gene calls are TRBV27 and TRBJ2-6, with 7 bases aligning to TRBD1. V gave up 6 bases and J gave up 0 bases; unmatched junction bases: 8. The germline gives CDR1 MNHEY, CDR2 SMNVEV (reference sequence). CDR3 length: 17 residues. This chain's CDR3 is CASSSGTDSSGANVLTF. The CDR3 DNA sequence: TGTGCCAGCAGCTCCGGGACAGACAGCTCTGGGGCCAACGTCCTGACTTTC.

This clonotype was counted many times. The chain recombines TRBV5-5 with TRBJ1-6; 8 bases are a match to TRBD1. Germline CDR1 reads SGHKS; CDR2 reads YYEKEE (reference sequence). The V gene end was trimmed by 4 bases and the J gene end by 5 bases; junction bases not matched to a gene: 11. CDR3 length equals 17 residues. The CDR3 DNA reads TGTGCCAGCAGCCGTCTGCCAGGGGGCGGAAATAATTCACCCCTCCACTTT. Its protein product is CASSRLPGGGNNSPLHF.

This chain links TRBV10-3 with TRBJ2-5, with 9 bases that match TRBD1. Trimming removed 6 bases from V and 2 bases from J; junction bases left unmatched: 7. Germline V gene lookup returns CDR1 ENHRY and CDR2 SYGVKD. CDR3 length equals 15 residues. The CDR3 region has the DNA TGTGCCATCAGGCATGGGACAGGGATGCAAGAGACCCAGTACTTC. It translates to CAIRHGTGMQETQYF.

This clonotype was seen repeatedly, ten times or more. The J gene is TRBJ1-5, the V gene TRBV5-1; D gene ambiguous. CDR3 length: 14 amino acids. Trimming removed 4 bases from V and 6 bases from J, with 14 bases in between. Per germline, CDR1 SGHRS and CDR2 YFSETQ. Here the CDR3 DNA reads TGCGCCAGCAGCCAGACTCCATCAGGTCAGCCCCAGCATTTT. This sequence encodes CASSQTPSGQPQHF.

This clonotype was counted a single time. This chain joins TRBV10-3 and TRBJ1-6; no clear D. The CDR3 is 16 residues long. V was cut by 4 bases and J by 5 bases, with 15 bases left in between. Germline CDR1 reads ENHRY; CDR2 reads SYGVKD. The CDR3 loop reads CAISGSGGQDNSPLHF. In DNA, the CDR3 is TGTGCCATCAGTGGGAGTGGTGGGCAGGATAATTCACCCCTCCACTTT.

V gene TRBV7-8 combines with J gene TRBJ2-2, with D maybe TRBD1 (5 bases). Trimming stripped 7 bases from V and 0 bases from J, with 12 bases between. This CDR3 comprises 15 residues. In germline, CDR1 is SGHVS, CDR2 FQNEAQ. The CDR3 DNA sequence: TGTGCCAGCATACAGGCGTATCCGAACACCGGGGAGCTGTTTTTT. This encodes CASIQAYPNTGELFF.

A word on this clonotype: A clone one base away is much larger, so this may be a read error. This chain links TRBV20-1 with TRBJ1-1; D unresolved. Germline CDR1 and CDR2: DFQATT and SNEGSKA (reference sequence). V gave up 5 bases and J gave up 4 bases, with 20 bases separating them. The CDR3 runs to 15 residues. The CDR3 DNA follows: TGCAGTGCTCGAGGTCCAATAGGGTTAGGCACTGAAGCTTTCTTT. Amino acid sequence: CSARGPIGLGTEAFF.

This chain joins TRBV6-6 and TRBJ1-1; the match to TRBD1 covers 7 bases. The CDR3 has 13 residues. Germline CDR1 and CDR2: MNHNY and SVGAGI (reference sequence). The J segment lost 4 bases and the V segment lost 8 bases, leaving 7 bases of the junction unmatched. The CDR3 protein is CASGKTGFTEAFF. The CDR3 region has the DNA TGTGCCAGCGGTAAGACAGGGTTCACTGAAGCTTTCTTT.